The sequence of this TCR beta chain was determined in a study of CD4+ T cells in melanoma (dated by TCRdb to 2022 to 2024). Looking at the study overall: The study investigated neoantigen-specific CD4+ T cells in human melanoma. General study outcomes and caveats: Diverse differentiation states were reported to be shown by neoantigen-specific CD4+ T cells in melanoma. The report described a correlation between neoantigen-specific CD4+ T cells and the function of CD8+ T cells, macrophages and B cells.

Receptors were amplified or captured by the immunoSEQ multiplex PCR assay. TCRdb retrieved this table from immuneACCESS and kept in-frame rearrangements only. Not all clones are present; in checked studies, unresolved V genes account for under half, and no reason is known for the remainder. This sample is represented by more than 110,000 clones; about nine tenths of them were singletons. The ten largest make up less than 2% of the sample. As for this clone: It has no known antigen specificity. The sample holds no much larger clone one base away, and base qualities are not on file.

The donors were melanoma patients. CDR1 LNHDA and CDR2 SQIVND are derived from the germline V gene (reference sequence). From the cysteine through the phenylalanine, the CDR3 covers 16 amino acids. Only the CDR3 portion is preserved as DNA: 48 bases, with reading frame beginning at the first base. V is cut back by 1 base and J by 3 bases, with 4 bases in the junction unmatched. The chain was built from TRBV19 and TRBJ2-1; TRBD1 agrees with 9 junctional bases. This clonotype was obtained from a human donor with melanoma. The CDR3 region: CASSIVGTGSYNEQFF. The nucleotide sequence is TGTGCCAGTAGTATAGTAGGGACAGGGAGCTACAATGAGCAGTTCTTC.